The 25 T cell receptor beta chains listed next were all sequenced from one sample in a study of cytomegalovirus exposure and HLA in healthy donors. Both 60 Vbeta primers and 13 Jbeta primers went into the PCR. Profiled with immunoSEQ multiplex PCR; TCRdb holds only in-frame clones, not every one. The table shows just under 95,000 clones, with roughly 80% occurring only once. The sequencing sample was made of PBMCs. The source is a middle-aged man in good health and CMV-seropositive.

This clone came up a few times. The chain combines TRBV19 with TRBJ1-2; 7 bases fit TRBD1. Trimming took 4 bases from V and 4 from J; bases not matched to a gene: 9. Per the germline V gene, CDR1 is LNHDA and CDR2 is SQIVND (reference sequence). The CDR3 runs to 15 residues. The CDR3 DNA sequence: TGTGCCAGTAGTACCCCGGGACAGTGGGGCTATGGCTACACCTTC. This encodes CASSTPGQWGYGYTF.

This rearrangement joins TRBV5-1 to TRBJ1-1; a weak D match, TRBD1 (6 bases). The V gene lost 3 bases and the J gene lost 1 base, with 10 bases spanning the gap. Germline values: CDR1 SGHRS, CDR2 YFSETQ. CDR3 size: 14 residues. The CDR3 coding sequence is TGCGCCAGCAGCTCGTCGACAGGGAACACTGAAGCTTTCTTT. Translating it yields CASSSSTGNTEAFF.

The V and J genes are TRBV27 and TRBJ1-2; a weak D match, TRBD1 (6 bases). CDR3 length: 15 amino acids. Trimming shortened V by 4 bases and J by 0 bases, and 12 bases separated the two germline ends. Germline V gene sequence: CDR1 MNHEY, CDR2 SMNVEV (reference sequence). The DNA for the CDR3 is TGTGCCAGCAGTTGGACGGGACAAACTAACTATGGCTACACCTTC. Its protein product is CASSWTGQTNYGYTF.

J is TRBJ1-1 and V is TRBV9; D is possibly TRBD1 (5 bases). The CDR3 consists of 15 residues. Germline V gene lookup returns CDR1 SGDLS and CDR2 YYNGEE. V gave up 4 bases and J gave up 5 bases, with 18 bases separating them. CDR3 residues: CASSIDGAPGTEAFF. CDR3 DNA sequence: TGTGCCAGCAGCATAGATGGGGCGCCTGGGACTGAAGCTTTCTTT.

This clone has just one count. The J gene is TRBJ2-3, the V gene TRBV6-5, with 9 bases identical to TRBD1. Germline CDR1 MNHEY, CDR2 SVGAGI. V lost 9 bases, J lost 9 bases, and 13 bases stayed unmatched. This CDR3 spans 14 amino acids. The CDR3 sequence is CASESTGGSWTQYF. The CDR3 nucleotides read TGTGCCAGTGAAAGTACAGGGGGCAGCTGGACGCAGTATTTT.

Notes on this clone: One end of the junction varies from germline; a read error may be responsible. The rearrangement links TRBV29-1 to TRBJ1-6, with 7 nucleotides matching TRBD1. From germline, CDR1 is SQVTM and CDR2 ANQGSEA. The CDR3 is 13 residues long. For the CDR3, the DNA is TGCAGCGCTGGGGGGACAGCTAATTCACCCCTCAACTTT. It encodes CSAGGTANSPLNF.

V is TRBV7-3 and J is TRBJ2-6, with a tentative D call TRBD1 (5 bases). V gave up 5 bases and J gave up 3 bases, with 11 bases separating them. The CDR3 spans 15 residues. The germline CDR1 and CDR2 sequences are SGHTA and FQGTGA. In DNA, the CDR3 is TGTGCCAGCAGCCCAGGGTTAGGTGGGGCCAACGTCCTGACTTTC. It encodes CASSPGLGGANVLTF.

J is TRBJ1-5 and V is TRBV29-1; no clear D gene. Deletions cut 4 bases from V and 2 bases from J, with 9 bases between. Germline V gene data show CDR1 as SQVTM and CDR2 as ANQGSEA. The CDR3 length is 13 residues. The CDR3 is CSVAQNRNQPQHF. The CDR3 DNA follows: TGCAGCGTTGCTCAGAATCGCAATCAGCCCCAGCATTTT.

The chain employs TRBV12-5 and TRBJ1-2; maybe TRBD1 (6 bases). V was pared by 3 bases and J by 6 bases, with 8 bases between. CDR3 length: 12 amino acids. CDR1 is LGHNT, CDR2 FRNRAP, per germline. CDR3 in amino acids: CASGLQGNGYTF. As DNA, the CDR3 is TGTGCTAGTGGTTTACAGGGAAATGGCTACACCTTC.

The chain links TRBV7-9 to TRBJ1-3, with D possibly matching TRBD1 (6 bases). The CDR3 extends over 18 amino acids. V was clipped by 5 bases and J by 0 bases, with 20 bases between them. CDR1 is SEHNR and CDR2 is FQNEAQ in the germline V gene (reference sequence). The CDR3 sequence: CASSPIPRGPLSGNTIYF. The CDR3 nucleotides are TGTGCCAGCAGCCCCATCCCCAGGGGCCCACTCTCTGGAAACACCATATATTTT.

This chain connects TRBV10-3 to TRBJ1-1; TRBD1 matches at 8 bases. The J segment lost 3 bases and the V segment lost 0 bases, leaving 9 bases of the junction unmatched. The germline V gene has CDR1 ENHRY and CDR2 SYGVKD. This CDR3 has 17 residues. In DNA, the CDR3 is TGTGCCATCAGTGAGTCGGGGCGGACAGGGTTTGACACTGAAGCTTTCTTT. Translation: CAISESGRTGFDTEAFF.

The gene calls are TRBV7-2 and TRBJ1-6, with TRBD1 as a possible D gene (5 bases). The CDR3 has 15 amino acids. Trimming took 2 bases from V and 9 from J, leaving 14 bases between them. Germline V gene sequence: CDR1 SGHTA, CDR2 FQGNSA. The CDR3 nucleotides are TGTGCCAGCAGCTTACAGCAGGGATCGAGTTCACCCCTCCACTTT. It encodes CASSLQQGSSSPLHF. Based on the CDR3 plus reference TRBV7-2 and TRBJ1-6, the full variable domain is GAGVSQSPSNKVTEKGKDVELRCDPISGHTALYWYRQSLGQGLEFLIYFQGNSAPDKSGLPSDRFSAERTGGSVSTLTIQRTQQEDSAVYLCASSLQQGSSSPLHFGNGTRLTVT.

This clone was observed a few times. The gene calls are TRBV7-3 and TRBJ2-3; TRBD1 matches at 8 bases. Germline V gene lookup returns CDR1 SGHTA and CDR2 FQGTGA. J was trimmed by 5 bases and V by 4 bases; bases with no gene match: 8. The CDR3 totals 15 residues. This chain's CDR3 is CASSSGQGREDTQYF. The CDR3 bases are TGTGCCAGCAGCTCTGGACAGGGAAGGGAAGATACGCAGTATTTT.

The J gene is TRBJ2-1, the V gene TRBV12-5, with 8 bases aligning to TRBD1. The CDR3 consists of 16 residues. Per germline, CDR1 LGHNT and CDR2 FRNRAP. V trimming: 0 bases; J trimming: 9 bases; junction bases outside the gene matches: 10. In nucleotides, the CDR3 is TGTGCTAGTGGTTTGGTAGTGCAGGGGGCAGGAGGTGAGCAGTTCTTC. Protein sequence: CASGLVVQGAGGEQFF.

The chain combines TRBV6-1 with TRBJ2-1; possibly TRBD1 for D (5 bases). The V and J ends lost 1 base and 13 bases respectively, with 17 bases between them. The CDR3 has 14 residues. Germline assignment: CDR1 MNHNS and CDR2 SASEGT. CDR3 region: CASSEDYVGVKQFF. The CDR3 coding sequence is TGTGCCAGCAGTGAAGATTACGTAGGGGTTAAACAGTTCTTC.

The chain joins TRBV7-6 to TRBJ2-7; a weak D match, TRBD1 (5 bases). This CDR3 comprises 15 residues. V was trimmed by 1 base and J by 2 bases, leaving 12 bases between them. The germline gives CDR1 SGHVS, CDR2 FNYEAQ. This CDR3 reads CASSLGSPGTYEQYF. CDR3 coding DNA: TGTGCCAGCAGCTTAGGCTCGCCAGGGACCTACGAGCAGTACTTC.

V and J are TRBV30 and TRBJ2-7, with a weak D call TRBD2 (5 bases). Germline CDR1 is GTSNPN and CDR2 is SVGIG (reference sequence). With 2 bases removed from V and 6 bases from J, the gap between germline ends came to 17 bases. This CDR3 comprises 14 residues. CDR3 nucleotides: TGTGCCTGGAGTTCCCCAGGAGGTACGCCCGAGCAGTACTTC. It specifies CAWSSPGGTPEQYF.

A single count supports this clone. V and J are TRBV12-5 and TRBJ2-1; 9 positions match TRBD1. V lost 5 bases to trimming and J lost 6 bases; unmatched junction nucleotides: 8. Germline V gives CDR1 LGHNT, CDR2 FRNRAP. The CDR3 is 15 residues long. CDR3 in amino acids: CASGTPGTGSNEQFF. Written as DNA, the CDR3 is TGTGCTAGTGGTACGCCTGGGACAGGGTCCAATGAGCAGTTCTTC.

V and J are TRBV18 and TRBJ1-4; 7 bases map to TRBD1. The V segment lost 4 bases and the J segment 7 bases; nucleotides outside the gene matches: 6. Germline V gives CDR1 KGHSH, CDR2 LQKENI. This CDR3 is 14 amino acids long. CDR3 protein: CASSQGQRGEKLFF. DNA of the CDR3: TGTGCCAGCTCACAGGGACAGAGGGGTGAAAAACTGTTTTTT.

In regard to this clone: A read error may produce the germline difference seen at one junction end. V gene TRBV7-9 combines with J gene TRBJ1-6, with TRBD1 identical over 7 bases. Germline-derived CDR1 and CDR2 are SEHNR and FQNEAQ (reference sequence). This CDR3 has 13 amino acids. The DNA of the CDR3 is TGTGCCGGCAGGGACAGCTTAAATTCACCCCTCCACTTT. Translated: CAGRDSLNSPLHF.

This chain's CDR3 is CASSLGTPNAWYF. The CDR3 DNA reads TGTGCCAGCAGCTTAGGGACACCTAACGCGTGGTATTTT. The chain carries TRBV7-8 and TRBJ2-3; D might be TRBD1 (5 bases). This CDR3 is built from 13 residues. CDR1 SGHVS and CDR2 FQNEAQ come from the germline V gene. Trimming removed 1 base from V and 14 bases from J, with 16 bases in between.

This chain joins TRBV5-5 and TRBJ2-7, with a tentative D call TRBD2 (6 bases). This CDR3 is 15 amino acids long. Trimming removed 1 base at V and 0 bases at J, with 11 bases between. Germline-derived CDR1 and CDR2 are SGHKS and YYEKEE (reference sequence). The CDR3 region is CASSLLEGFSYEQYF. CDR3 nucleotide sequence: TGTGCCAGCAGCTTGTTGGAGGGCTTCTCCTACGAGCAGTACTTC.

This clone was counted between two and nine times. The chain has TRBV19 and TRBJ1-1, with 11 bases aligning to TRBD1. CDR1 LNHDA and CDR2 SQIVND come from the germline V gene (reference sequence). The V and J ends lost 8 bases and 4 bases, in that order; junction bases with no gene match: 6. The CDR3 contains 14 residues. CDR3 nucleotide sequence: TGTGCCAGTGCCGACGGGACAGGGGGCACTGAAGCTTTCTTT. It is translated as CASADGTGGTEAFF.

Here the CDR3 reads CASRGGLRDHNEKLFF. In DNA, the CDR3 is TGTGCCAGCAGAGGAGGCCTGCGAGACCATAATGAAAAACTGTTTTTT. The V and J genes are TRBV27 and TRBJ1-4; D unclear. V was trimmed by 6 bases and J by 4 bases, leaving 18 bases between them. This CDR3 comprises 16 residues. Germline CDR1 reads MNHEY; CDR2 reads SMNVEV (reference sequence).

The chain employs TRBV18 and TRBJ2-2, with 10 bases aligning to TRBD2. Losses at the gene ends were 3 bases for V and 3 bases for J; bases not matched to a gene: 7. CDR1 is KGHSH and CDR2 is LQKENI in the germline V gene. This CDR3 has 17 residues. Here the CDR3 reads CASSPQSGGAHTGELFF. In nucleotides, the CDR3 is TGTGCCAGCTCACCCCAGAGCGGGGGGGCCCACACCGGGGAGCTGTTTTTT. The complete variable domain, with remaining parts taken from reference TRBV18 and TRBJ2-2, reads NAGVMQNPRHLVRRRGQEARLRCSPMKGHSHVYWYRQLPEEGLKFMVYLQKENIIDESGMPKERFSAEFPKEGPSILRIQQVVRGDSAAYFCASSPQSGGAHTGELFFGEGSRLTVL.